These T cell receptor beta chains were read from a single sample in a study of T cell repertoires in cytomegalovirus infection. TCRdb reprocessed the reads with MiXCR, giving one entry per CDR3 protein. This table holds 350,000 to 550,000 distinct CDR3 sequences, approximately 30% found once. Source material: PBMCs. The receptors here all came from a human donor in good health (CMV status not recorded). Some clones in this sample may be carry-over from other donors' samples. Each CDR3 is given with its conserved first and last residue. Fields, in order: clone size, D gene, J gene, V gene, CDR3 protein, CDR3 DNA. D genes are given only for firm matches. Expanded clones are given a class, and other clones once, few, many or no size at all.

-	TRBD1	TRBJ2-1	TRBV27	CASSLRTGPYNEQFF	TGTGCCAGCAGTTTAAGGACAGGGCCGTACAATGAGCAGTTCTTC
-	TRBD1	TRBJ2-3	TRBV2	CASSSTGGADTQYF	TGTGCCAGCAGTTCGACAGGGGGAGCAGATACGCAGTATTTT
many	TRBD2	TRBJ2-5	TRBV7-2	CASSLEWTSALKAETQYF	TGTGCCAGCAGCTTAGAGTGGACTAGCGCCCTTAAGGCGGAGACCCAGTACTTC
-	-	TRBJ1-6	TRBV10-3	CAITPKVKSPLHF	TGTGCCATCACCCCGAAGGTTAAATCACCCCTCCACTTT
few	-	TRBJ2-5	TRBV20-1	CSARSAGLETQYF	TGCAGTGCTAGATCGGCAGGGCTGGAGACCCAGTACTTC
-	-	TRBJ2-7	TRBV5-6	CASSHASSYEQYF	TGTGCCAGCAGCCACGCCAGCTCCTACGAGCAGTACTTC
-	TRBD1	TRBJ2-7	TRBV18	CASSPLRGQGGLYEQYF	TGTGCCAGCTCACCACTCAGAGGACAGGGGGGCCTCTACGAGCAGTACTTC
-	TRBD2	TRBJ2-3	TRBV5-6	CASSTWTSGGITDTQYF	TGTGCCAGCAGCACGTGGACTAGCGGGGGGATCACAGATACGCAGTATTTT
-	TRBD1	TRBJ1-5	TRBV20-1	CSARLRDRSLHNQPKHF	TGCAGTGCTCGTTTGCGGGACAGGAGCCTCCACAATCAGCCCAAGCATTTT
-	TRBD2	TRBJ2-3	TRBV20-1	CSATSSGGTGTDTQYF	TGCAGTGCTACTTCTAGCGGGGGGACTGGCACAGATACGCAGTATTTT
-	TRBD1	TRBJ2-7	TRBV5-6	CASSPWDRDYEQYF	TGTGCCAGCAGCCCATGGGACAGGGATTACGAGCAGTACTTC
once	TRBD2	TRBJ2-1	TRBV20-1	CSARRVRGGLGNEQFF	TGCAGTGCTAGGAGGGTCCGGGGGGGCCTTGGCAATGAGCAGTTCTTC
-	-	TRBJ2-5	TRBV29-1	CSALTQQETQYF	TGCAGCGCCTTGACACAGCAAGAGACCCAGTACTTC
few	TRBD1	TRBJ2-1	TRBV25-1	CASSRAGGRNEQFF	TGTGCCAGCAGTCGGGCAGGGGGCCGTAATGAGCAGTTCTTC
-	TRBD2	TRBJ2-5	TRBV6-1	CASSYEAGGRETQYF	TGTGCCAGCAGTTACGAGGCGGGGGGCCGGGAGACCCAGTACTTC
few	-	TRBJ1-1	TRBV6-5	CASSRLSGVSNGNTEAFF	TGTGCCAGCAGCCGCCTCTCCGGGGTTTCCAATGGGAACACTGAAGCTTTCTTT
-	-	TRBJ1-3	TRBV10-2	CAISERQGWNTIYF	TGCGCCATCAGTGAGCGGCAGGGATGGAACACCATATATTTT
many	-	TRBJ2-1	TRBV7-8	CASSLASQGSNEQFF	TGTGCCAGCAGCTTGGCCTCTCAGGGGTCCAATGAGCAGTTCTTC
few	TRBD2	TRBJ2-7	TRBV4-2	CASSQEATSGAYEQYF	TGTGCCAGCAGCCAAGAAGCAACTAGCGGAGCCTACGAGCAGTACTTC
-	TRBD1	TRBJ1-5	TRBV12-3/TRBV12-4	CASSLVGQGGNQPQHF	TGTGCCAGCAGTTTAGTAGGGCAGGGGGGTAATCAGCCCCAGCATTTT
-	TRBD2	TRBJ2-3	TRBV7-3	CASRFSSGGATDTQYF	TGTGCCAGCAGATTCTCTAGCGGGGGGGCCACAGATACGCAGTATTTT
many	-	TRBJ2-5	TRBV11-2	CASSSSHGGQETQYF	TGTGCCAGCAGCTCAAGTCACGGGGGTCAAGAGACCCAGTACTTC
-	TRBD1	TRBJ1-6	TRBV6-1	CASSEPGQGINSPLHF	TGTGCCAGCAGTGAACCGGGACAGGGGATCAATTCACCCCTCCACTTT
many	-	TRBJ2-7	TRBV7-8	CASSPGQTTYEQYF	TGTGCCAGCAGCCCTGGACAGACAACCTACGAGCAGTACTTC
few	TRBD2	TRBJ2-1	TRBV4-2	CASSQSPPGIAGVFNEQFF	TGTGCCAGCAGCCAAAGTCCCCCCGGAATAGCGGGGGTATTCAATGAGCAGTTCTTC
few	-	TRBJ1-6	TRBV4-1	CASSQVHRGRGNSPLHF	TGCGCCAGCAGCCAAGTTCACCGGGGAAGGGGGAATTCACCCCTCCACTTT
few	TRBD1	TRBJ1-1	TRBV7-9	CASHGQGSKAEAFF	TGTGCCAGTCATGGACAGGGGAGTAAAGCTGAAGCTTTCTTT
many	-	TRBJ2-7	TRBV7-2	CASSSHPGQPPYEQYF	TGTGCCAGCAGCTCCCATCCTGGGCAGCCCCCCTACGAGCAGTACTTC
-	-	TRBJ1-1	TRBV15	CATSSRQSEAFF	TGTGCCACCAGCAGTCGACAGTCAGAAGCTTTCTTT
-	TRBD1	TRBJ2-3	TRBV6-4	CASSAGTGGGTDTQYF	TGTGCCAGCAGTGCAGGGACAGGGGGCGGCACAGATACGCAGTATTTT
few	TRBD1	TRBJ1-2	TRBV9	CASSVGRDRAHYGYTF	TGTGCCAGCAGCGTAGGCCGGGACAGAGCCCACTATGGCTACACCTTC
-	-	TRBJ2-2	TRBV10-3	CAISPGNGELFF	TGTGCCATCAGCCCGGGGAACGGGGAGCTGTTTTTT
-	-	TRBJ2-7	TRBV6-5	CASSLTGSFSYEQYF	TGTGCCAGCAGTCTGACGGGATCTTTCTCCTACGAGCAGTACTTC
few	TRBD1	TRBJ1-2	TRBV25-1	CASSEPDRVKGYTF	TGTGCCAGCAGTGAACCCGACAGGGTTAAAGGCTACACCTTC
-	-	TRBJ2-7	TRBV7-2	CASSLVWRTEFCGQYF	TGTGCCAGCAGCTTAGTATGGAGGACAGAATTCTGCGGGCAGTACTTC
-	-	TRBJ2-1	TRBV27	CASSPPGSYSYNEQFF	TGTGCCAGCAGTCCCCCCGGATCCTACTCCTACAATGAGCAGTTCTTC
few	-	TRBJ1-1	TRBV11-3	CASGVTSNTEAFF	TGTGCCAGCGGGGTCACTTCGAACACTGAAGCTTTCTTT
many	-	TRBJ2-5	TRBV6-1	CASSEGEFQETQYF	TGTGCCAGCAGTGAAGGGGAGTTCCAAGAGACCCAGTACTTC
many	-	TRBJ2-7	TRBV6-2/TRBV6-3	CASRDNYEQYF	TGTGCCAGCAGGGACAATTACGAGCAGTACTTC
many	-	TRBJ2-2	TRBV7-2	CASSWRGEPGRLTGELFF	TGTGCCAGCAGCTGGAGAGGCGAGCCAGGGCGGTTAACCGGGGAGCTGTTTTTT
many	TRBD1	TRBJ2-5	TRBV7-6	CASSPGQGEETQYF	TGTGCCAGCAGTCCGGGACAGGGGGAAGAGACCCAGTACTTC
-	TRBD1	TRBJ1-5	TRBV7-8	CSSSLVGQGRYSNQPQHF	TGTTCCAGCAGCTTAGTGGGACAGGGACGTTATAGCAATCAGCCCCAGCATTTT
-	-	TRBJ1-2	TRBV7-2	CASSLSRNYGYNF	TGTGCCAGCAGCTTATCCCGAAACTATGGCTACAACTTC
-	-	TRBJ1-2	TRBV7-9	CASSLQGTSGYTF	TGTGCCAGCAGCTTACAGGGAACCAGTGGCTACACCTTC
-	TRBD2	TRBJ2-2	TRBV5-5	CASRRSGLAGGTGELFF	TGTGCCAGCAGGAGGTCGGGACTAGCGGGGGGCACCGGGGAGCTGTTTTTT
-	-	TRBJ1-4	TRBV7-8	CASSFEIGKLFF	TGTGCCAGCAGCTTTGAAATCGGAAAACTGTTTTTT
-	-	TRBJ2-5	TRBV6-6	CASSYEAPRETQNF	TGTGCCAGCAGTTACGAGGCGCCACGGGAGACCCAGAACTTC
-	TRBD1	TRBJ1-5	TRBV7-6	CASSFLGQGNQPQNF	TGTGCCAGCAGCTTTCTCGGACAGGGGAATCAGCCCCAGAATTTT